These 18 T cell receptor beta chains came from one sample sequenced in a study of T-cell memory formation after mild COVID-19. TCRdb re-derived calls from the 5' RACE reads in MiXCR, one entry per CDR3 protein. The data show 250,000 to 400,000 distinct CDR3 sequences, 13% to 15% seen once. The material sequenced was PBMCs or a T cell subset sorted from them (not recorded which). The receptors stem from a man aged 18 to 35 who had mild COVID-19 (a few samples of this study predate the infection). Cell type and time point are not known.

The chain recombines TRBV2 with TRBJ2-5, with a tentative D call TRBD1 (6 bases). The CDR3 totals 16 residues. Per the germline V gene, CDR1 is SNHLY and CDR2 is FYNNEI. Trimming shortened V by 4 bases and J by 0 bases, and 15 bases separated the two germline ends. The CDR3 here is CASSGWGRVYQETQYF. CDR3 nucleotides: TGTGCCAGCAGTGGTTGGGGGCGCGTTTACCAAGAGACCCAGTACTTC.

This sequence joins TRBV5-1 and TRBJ2-3; 14 bases agree with TRBD2. There are 18 residues in the CDR3. V shed 0 bases, J shed 5 bases, and the junction held 8 bases outside the gene matches. Germline CDR1 SGHRS, CDR2 YFSETQ. DNA for the CDR3: TGCGCCAGCAGCTTGGGAGGACTAGCGGGGGGTTCGGGAGATACGCAGTATTTT. Its protein product is CASSLGGLAGGSGDTQYF.

The chain is built from TRBV7-2 and TRBJ2-3, with D perhaps TRBD1 (6 bases). Germline assignment: CDR1 SGHTA and CDR2 FQGNSA. The CDR3 length is 16 residues. The V end was cut by 5 bases, the J end by 1 base, with 16 bases between. CDR3 sequence reads: CASSDPYRVGTDTQYF. For the CDR3, the DNA is TGTGCCAGCAGCGACCCCTACAGGGTGGGCACAGATACGCAGTATTTT. Using reference TRBV7-2 and TRBJ2-3 for the parts outside the CDR3, the full variable domain is GAGVSQSPSNKVTEKGKDVELRCDPISGHTALYWYRQSLGQGLEFLIYFQGNSAPDKSGLPSDRFSAERTGGSVSTLTIQRTQQEDSAVYLCASSDPYRVGTDTQYFGPGTRLTVL.

This clonotype turned up a few times. V is TRBV20-1 and J is TRBJ2-3; TRBD2 matches at 12 bases. This CDR3 region has 15 residues. Unmatched junction bases numbered 8, after V lost 6 bases and J lost 4 bases. The germline CDR1 and CDR2 sequences are DFQATT and SNEGSKA (reference sequence). CDR3 loop: CSAATSGGPADTQYF. DNA for the CDR3: TGCAGTGCCGCGACTAGCGGGGGCCCGGCAGATACGCAGTATTTT.

The genes are TRBV6-5 and TRBJ2-4, with a tentative D call TRBD1 (6 bases). V lost 6 bases, J lost 0 bases, and 15 bases lay in between. The CDR3 runs to 16 residues. Germline-derived CDR1 and CDR2 are MNHEY and SVGAGI. The CDR3 sequence is CASSPPRGIAKNIQYF. CDR3 nucleotides: TGTGCCAGCAGCCCCCCCAGGGGAATAGCCAAAAACATTCAGTACTTC.

This clonotype was seen a few times. The chain is built from TRBV6-2 or TRBV6-3 and TRBJ1-2; D possibly corresponds to TRBD1 (5 bases). The CDR3 is made up of 15 amino acids. V lost 6 bases to trimming and J lost 7 bases, with 21 bases between them. Germline loops: CDR1 MNHEY, CDR2 SVGEGT. Here the CDR3 reads CASSPTGGAALGYTF. DNA of the CDR3: TGTGCCAGCAGCCCTACGGGCGGGGCCGCTCTTGGCTACACCTTC.

The V gene is TRBV2, the J gene TRBJ1-6; D is uncertain. V was cut by 4 bases and J by 6 bases, with 1 base left in between. Germline loops: CDR1 SNHLY, CDR2 FYNNEI. This CDR3 is 11 amino acids long. CDR3 nucleotides: TGTGCCAGCAGTGGTAATTCACCCCTCCACTTT. Residues: CASSGNSPLHF.

This clonotype has ten or more counts. The gene calls are TRBV7-2 and TRBJ2-3; tentative D call: TRBD2 (6 bases). This CDR3 region has 14 residues. V lost 3 bases, J lost 4 bases, and 11 bases lay in between. CDR1 is SGHTA and CDR2 is FQGNSA in the germline V gene. The CDR3 nucleotides are TGTGCCAGCAGCTTCCTGGGAGGCCCAGATACGCAGTATTTT. It codes for CASSFLGGPDTQYF.

In this sample, this clonotype turned up a few times. CDR3: CASSPHLGPTDTQYF. The CDR3 coding sequence is TGTGCCAGCAGCCCCCATCTCGGTCCCACAGATACGCAGTATTTT. V usage is TRBV9 and J usage is TRBJ2-3; D gene unclear. The CDR3 is 15 residues long. CDR1 SGDLS and CDR2 YYNGEE come from the germline V gene. Trimming left V 4 bases short and J 2 bases short, with 14 bases between.

This clonotype came up a few times. The V and J genes are TRBV20-1 and TRBJ2-1; D gene unclear. The CDR3 is 13 amino acids. Trimming removed 3 bases from V and 8 bases from J, with 14 bases in between. Germline V gene sequence: CDR1 DFQATT, CDR2 SNEGSKA (reference sequence). CDR3 sequence (DNA): TGCAGTGCTAGGGGTAGCCTTGGGCATGAGCAGTTCTTC. It codes for CSARGSLGHEQFF.

This clonotype was counted a few times. The chain combines TRBV4-1 with TRBJ2-6; possibly TRBD2 for D (5 bases). CDR1 and CDR2 from the germline V gene are MGHRA and YSYEKL. This CDR3 contains 19 residues. V dropped 1 base and J dropped 0 bases, with 16 bases sitting between them. In DNA, the CDR3 is TGCGCCAGCAGCCAAGTTGTAGTTCGGGGTATCTCTGGGGCCAACGTCCTGACTTTC. It translates to CASSQVVVRGISGANVLTF.

The V call is TRBV11-2, the J call TRBJ2-7; possibly TRBD1 for D (5 bases). The germline V and J ends were trimmed by 2 bases and 5 bases, with 7 bases remaining between them. CDR1 and CDR2 from the germline V gene are SGHAT and FQNNGV. The CDR3 runs 12 residues. The CDR3 DNA follows: TGTGCCAGCAGCTTACAGGGTAACGAGCAGTACGTC. This translates into CASSLQGNEQYV.

V is TRBV6-6 and J is TRBJ1-1; 9 bases align to TRBD1. V shed 5 bases, J shed 7 bases, and the junction held 5 bases outside the gene matches. Germline CDR1 is MNHNY and CDR2 is SVGAGI (reference sequence). The CDR3 runs to 13 residues. In DNA, the CDR3 is TGTGCCAGCAGTCTACAGGGGGCGAGTGAAGCTTTCTTT. Translation: CASSLQGASEAFF.

This clonotype turned up a few times. This rearrangement joins TRBV6-2 or TRBV6-3 to TRBJ1-2; D not certain. The CDR3 loop spans 13 amino acids. The germline V and J ends were trimmed by 2 bases and 4 bases, with 8 bases remaining between them. CDR1 and CDR2 from the germline V gene are MNHEY and SVGEGT. Here the CDR3 DNA reads TGTGCCAGCAGTTACCGGAACCCCTATGGCTACACCTTC. Its protein product is CASSYRNPYGYTF.

The chain uses TRBV11-2 and TRBJ2-3; 10 bases align to TRBD2. Germline CDR1 is SGHAT and CDR2 is FQNNGV. The CDR3 has 16 residues. Germline trimming cut 4 bases from V and 1 base from J; bases unmatched to any gene: 5. The CDR3 DNA sequence: TGTGCCAGCAGCTCATCCGGGACTAGCGGCACAGATACGCAGTATTTT. It yields the protein CASSSSGTSGTDTQYF.

This clonotype was seen repeatedly, ten times or more. This sequence joins TRBV7-2 and TRBJ2-2; no firm D call. Trimming took off 0 bases at V and 5 bases at J, with 7 bases between the two ends. The CDR3 has 14 residues. CDR1 and CDR2 from the germline V gene are SGHTA and FQGNSA. The CDR3 loop is CASSLARSTGELFF. In DNA form, the CDR3 reads TGTGCCAGCAGCTTAGCGCGTAGTACCGGGGAGCTGTTTTTT.

The rearrangement uses TRBV20-1 and TRBJ2-3; 7 nucleotides match TRBD2. The CDR3 length is 15 residues. Germline V gene lookup returns CDR1 DFQATT and CDR2 SNEGSKA (reference sequence). V lost 3 bases to trimming and J lost 5 bases; unmatched junction nucleotides: 11. The CDR3 nucleotides read TGCAGTGCTAGCGGTGGTGCTAGCGGAGGAGATACGCAGTATTTT. Translated, it gives CSASGGASGGDTQYF.

A few counts support this clonotype. The V call is TRBV29-1, the J call TRBJ2-3, with TRBD1 identical over 7 bases. The CDR3 loop spans 14 amino acids. Germline loops: CDR1 SQVTM, CDR2 ANQGSEA. V lost 6 bases and J lost 2; bases outside the gene matches: 8. CDR3 in DNA: TGCAGCGTCCCCGGGACAGCTAACACAGATACGCAGTATTTT. Its protein product is CSVPGTANTDTQYF.